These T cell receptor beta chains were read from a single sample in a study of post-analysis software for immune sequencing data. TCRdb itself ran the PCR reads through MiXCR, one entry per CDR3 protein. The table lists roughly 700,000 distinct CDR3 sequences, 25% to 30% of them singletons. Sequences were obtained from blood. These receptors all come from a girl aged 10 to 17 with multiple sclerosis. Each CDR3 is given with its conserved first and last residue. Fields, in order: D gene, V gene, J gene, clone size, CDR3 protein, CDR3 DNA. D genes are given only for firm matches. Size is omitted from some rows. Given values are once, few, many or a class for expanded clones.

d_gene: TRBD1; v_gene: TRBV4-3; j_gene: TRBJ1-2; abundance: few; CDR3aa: CASSQRQGSYGYTF; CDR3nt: TGCGCCAGCAGCCAAAGACAGGGAAGCTATGGCTACACCTTC
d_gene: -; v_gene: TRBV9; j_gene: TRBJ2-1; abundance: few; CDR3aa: CASSRGLGQFF; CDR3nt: TGTGCCAGCTCCCGTGGCCTTGGGCAGTTCTTC
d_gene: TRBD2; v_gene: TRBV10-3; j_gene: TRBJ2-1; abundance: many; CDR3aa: CAISERAGVYNEQFF; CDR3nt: TGTGCCATCAGTGAGCGGGCGGGAGTCTACAATGAGCAGTTCTTC
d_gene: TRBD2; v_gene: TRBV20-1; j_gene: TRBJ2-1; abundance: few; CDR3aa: CSARDLPSGTYNEQFF; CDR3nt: TGCAGTGCTAGAGATCTCCCTAGCGGGACTTACAATGAGCAGTTCTTC
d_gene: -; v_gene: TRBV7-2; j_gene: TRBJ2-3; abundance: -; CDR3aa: CASSPERRSTDTQYF; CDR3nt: TGTGCCAGCAGCCCAGAGCGCAGAAGCACAGATACGCAGTATTTT
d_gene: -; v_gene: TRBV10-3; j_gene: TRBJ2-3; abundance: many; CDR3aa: CAISEWATAGGDTQYF; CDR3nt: TGTGCCATCAGTGAGTGGGCCACAGCTGGTGGAGATACGCAGTATTTT
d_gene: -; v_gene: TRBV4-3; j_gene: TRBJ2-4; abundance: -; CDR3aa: CASGQEIGRVEDIQYF; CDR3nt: TGCGCCAGCGGCCAAGAGATCGGCAGGGTTGAGGACATTCAGTACTTC
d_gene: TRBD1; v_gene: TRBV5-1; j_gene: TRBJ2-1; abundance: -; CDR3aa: CASSSYRMTGASYNEQFF; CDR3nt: TGCGCCAGCAGCTCATACCGGATGACAGGGGCTTCCTACAATGAGCAGTTCTTC
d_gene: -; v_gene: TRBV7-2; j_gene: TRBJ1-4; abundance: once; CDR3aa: CASSLALNSHEKLFF; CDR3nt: TGTGCCAGCAGCTTAGCACTTAACAGTCATGAAAAACTGTTTTTT
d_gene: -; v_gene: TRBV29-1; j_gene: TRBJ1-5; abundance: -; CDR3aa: CSAQSGAAQHF; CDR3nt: TGCAGCGCCCAATCAGGCGCAGCCCAGCATTTT
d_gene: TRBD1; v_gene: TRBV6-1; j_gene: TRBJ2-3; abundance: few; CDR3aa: CASSEYRGATDTQYF; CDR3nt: TGTGCCAGCAGTGAATACAGGGGGGCAACAGATACGCAGTATTTT
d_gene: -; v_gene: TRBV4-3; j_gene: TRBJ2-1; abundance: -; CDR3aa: CASSQDGSQLYNEQFF; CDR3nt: TGCGCCAGCAGCCAAGATGGGTCCCAATTATACAATGAGCAGTTCTTC
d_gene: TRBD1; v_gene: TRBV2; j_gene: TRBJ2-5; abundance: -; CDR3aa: CASKVQGSVNGQYF; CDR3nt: TGTGCCAGCAAAGTACAGGGGTCCGTTAACGGGCAGTACTTC
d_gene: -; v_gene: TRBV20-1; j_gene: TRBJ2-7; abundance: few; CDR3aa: CSAERAGYYEQYF; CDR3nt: TGCAGTGCAGAGCGGGCAGGGTACTACGAGCAGTACTTC
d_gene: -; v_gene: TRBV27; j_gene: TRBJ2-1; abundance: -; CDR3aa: CASSLSPDTVAYNEQFF; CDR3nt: TGTGCCAGCAGTTTATCCCCTGATACAGTTGCCTACAATGAGCAGTTCTTC
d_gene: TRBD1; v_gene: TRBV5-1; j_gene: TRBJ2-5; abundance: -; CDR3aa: CASSLGVMGQGITETQYF; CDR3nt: TGTGCCAGCAGCTTGGGGGTGATGGGACAGGGGATCACAGAGACCCAGTACTTC
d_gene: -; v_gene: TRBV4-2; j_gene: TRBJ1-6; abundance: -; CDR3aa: CASSRSTGTDDSPLHF; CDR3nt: TGTGCCAGCAGCCGATCTACAGGGACGGATGATTCACCCCTCCACTTT
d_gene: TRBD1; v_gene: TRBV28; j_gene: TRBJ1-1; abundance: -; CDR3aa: CANRAGGEWTEAFF; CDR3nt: TGTGCCAACAGGGCAGGGGGCGAGTGGACTGAAGCTTTCTTT
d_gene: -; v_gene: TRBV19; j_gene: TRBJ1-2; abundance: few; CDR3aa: CASSMRGGYTF; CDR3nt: TGTGCCAGTAGTATGAGGGGCGGCTACACCTTC
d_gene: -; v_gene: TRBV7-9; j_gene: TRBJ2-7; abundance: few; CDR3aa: CASSLSLSENEQYF; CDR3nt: TGTGCCAGCAGCTTATCCCTGTCGGAGAACGAGCAGTACTTC
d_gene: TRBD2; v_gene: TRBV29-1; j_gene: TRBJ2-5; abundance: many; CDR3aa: CSVGGGSGSGETQYF; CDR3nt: TGCAGCGTTGGCGGTGGAAGCGGGAGTGGGGAGACCCAGTACTTC
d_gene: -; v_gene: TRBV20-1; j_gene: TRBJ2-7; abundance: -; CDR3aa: CSARLQGFSYEQYF; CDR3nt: TGCAGTGCTCGTTTGCAGGGGTTTTCCTACGAGCAGTACTTC
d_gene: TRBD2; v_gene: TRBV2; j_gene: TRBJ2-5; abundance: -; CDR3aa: CASSGLAEFQETQYF; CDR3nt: TGTGCCAGCAGTGGCCTAGCGGAATTCCAAGAGACCCAGTACTTC
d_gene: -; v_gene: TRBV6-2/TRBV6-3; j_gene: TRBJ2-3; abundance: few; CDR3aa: CASSYKSEGLDTQYF; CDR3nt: TGTGCCAGCAGTTACAAATCGGAGGGGTTGGATACGCAGTATTTT
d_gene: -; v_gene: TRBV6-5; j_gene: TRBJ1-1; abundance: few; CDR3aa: CASSYSGGWTEAFF; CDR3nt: TGTGCCAGCAGTTACTCAGGCGGGTGGACTGAAGCTTTCTTT
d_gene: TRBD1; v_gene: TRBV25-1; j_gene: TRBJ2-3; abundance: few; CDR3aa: CASSDPHRGSTDTQYF; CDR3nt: TGTGCCAGCAGTGACCCCCACAGGGGTAGTACAGATACGCAGTATTTT
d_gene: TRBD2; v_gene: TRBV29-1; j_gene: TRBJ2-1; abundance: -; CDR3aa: CSIETSGSNEQFF; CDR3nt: TGCAGCATAGAGACTAGCGGGAGTAATGAGCAGTTCTTC
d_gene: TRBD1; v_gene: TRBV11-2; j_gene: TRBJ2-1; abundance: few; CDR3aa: CASSFRGTGGGQEQFF; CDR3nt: TGTGCCAGCAGCTTTAGGGGGACAGGGGGCGGTCAGGAGCAGTTCTTC
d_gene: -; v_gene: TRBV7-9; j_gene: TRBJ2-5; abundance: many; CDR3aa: CASTPGETQYF; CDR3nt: TGTGCCAGTACTCCCGGGGAGACCCAGTACTTC
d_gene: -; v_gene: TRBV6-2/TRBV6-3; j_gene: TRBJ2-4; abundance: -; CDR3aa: CANSPWLGDIQYF; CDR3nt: TGTGCCAACAGCCCCTGGCTCGGTGACATTCAGTACTTC
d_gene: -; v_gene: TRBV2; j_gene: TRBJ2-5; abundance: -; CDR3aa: CASSPPREQYF; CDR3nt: TGTGCCAGCAGTCCCCCTCGTGAGCAGTACTTC
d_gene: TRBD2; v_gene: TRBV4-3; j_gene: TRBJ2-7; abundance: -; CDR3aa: CASSPTTGGHVLYF; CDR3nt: TGCGCCAGCAGCCCCACCACGGGGGGGCACGTCTTGTACTTC
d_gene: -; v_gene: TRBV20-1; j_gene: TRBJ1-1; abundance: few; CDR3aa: CSARHGGMNTEAFF; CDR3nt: TGCAGTGCTAGACATGGGGGCATGAACACTGAAGCTTTCTTT
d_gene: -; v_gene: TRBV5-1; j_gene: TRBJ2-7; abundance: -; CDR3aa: CVSSLRQGPYYEQYF; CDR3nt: TGCGTCAGCAGCTTACGGCAGGGGCCGTACTACGAGCAGTACTTC
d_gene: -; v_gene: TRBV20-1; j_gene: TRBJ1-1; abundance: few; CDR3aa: CSARDLRTVNTEAFF; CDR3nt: TGCAGTGCTAGAGATTTAAGGACCGTCAACACTGAAGCTTTCTTT
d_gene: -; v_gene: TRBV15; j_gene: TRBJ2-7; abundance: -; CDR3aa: CATSRVGLSYEQYF; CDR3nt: TGTGCCACCAGCAGAGTGGGACTTAGCTACGAGCAGTACTTC
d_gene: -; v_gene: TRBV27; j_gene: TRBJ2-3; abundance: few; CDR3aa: CASSFQGSTDAQYF; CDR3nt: TGTGCCAGCAGTTTCCAGGGGAGCACAGATGCGCAGTATTTT
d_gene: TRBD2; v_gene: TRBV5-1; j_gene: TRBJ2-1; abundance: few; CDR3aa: CASKTSGVGSYNEQFF; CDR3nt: TGCGCCAGCAAGACTAGCGGGGTGGGCTCCTACAATGAGCAGTTCTTC
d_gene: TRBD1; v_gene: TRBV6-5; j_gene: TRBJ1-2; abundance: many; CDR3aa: CASSYDRGEGYTF; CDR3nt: TGTGCCAGCAGTTACGACAGGGGGGAAGGCTACACCTTC
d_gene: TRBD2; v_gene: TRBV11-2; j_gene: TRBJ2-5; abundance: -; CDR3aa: CASSLVGLAVKETQYF; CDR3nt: TGTGCCAGCAGCTTAGTCGGTCTAGCGGTTAAAGAGACCCAGTACTTC
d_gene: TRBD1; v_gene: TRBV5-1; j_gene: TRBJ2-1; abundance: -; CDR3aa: CASSDPGQGIRRPGNEQFF; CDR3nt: TGCGCCAGCAGCGATCCGGGACAGGGGATAAGACGTCCGGGCAATGAGCAGTTCTTC
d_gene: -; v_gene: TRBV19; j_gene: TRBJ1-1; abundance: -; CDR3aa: CASSEVLKGTEAFF; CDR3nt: TGTGCCAGTAGTGAGGTCCTGAAGGGCACTGAAGCTTTCTTT
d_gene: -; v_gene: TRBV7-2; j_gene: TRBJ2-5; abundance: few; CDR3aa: CASSSRGRRETQYF; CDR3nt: TGTGCCAGCAGCTCACGGGGACGGCGGGAGACCCAGTACTTC
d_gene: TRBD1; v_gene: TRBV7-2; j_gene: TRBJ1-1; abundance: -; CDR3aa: CASATQGMNTEAFF; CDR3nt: TGTGCCAGCGCCACACAGGGGATGAACACTGAAGCTTTCTTT
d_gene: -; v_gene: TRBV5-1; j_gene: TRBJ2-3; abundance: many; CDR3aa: CASSPGGRDTQYF; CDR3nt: TGCGCCAGCAGCCCCGGGGGGCGGGATACGCAGTATTTT
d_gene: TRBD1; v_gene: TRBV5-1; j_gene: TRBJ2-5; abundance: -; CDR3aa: CASRGEGTDQETQYF; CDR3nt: TGCGCCAGCAGAGGAGAAGGGACAGACCAAGAGACCCAGTACTTC
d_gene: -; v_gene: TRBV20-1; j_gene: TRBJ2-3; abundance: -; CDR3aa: CSARGSADTQYF; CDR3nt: TGCAGTGCTAGAGGAAGTGCAGATACGCAGTATTTT
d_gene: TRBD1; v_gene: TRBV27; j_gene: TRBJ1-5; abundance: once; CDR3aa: CAAGQGRYSNQPQHF; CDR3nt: TGTGCCGCGGGACAGGGGAGATATAGCAATCAGCCCCAGCATTTT
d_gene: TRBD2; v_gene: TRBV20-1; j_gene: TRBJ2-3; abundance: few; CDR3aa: CSASWPSGASADTQYF; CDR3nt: TGCAGTGCTAGTTGGCCTAGCGGGGCCTCGGCAGATACGCAGTATTTT